The 20 T cell receptor beta chains listed next were all sequenced from one sample in a study of T-cell memory formation after mild COVID-19. One entry per CDR3 protein results from TCRdb running MiXCR on the 5' RACE reads. The table lists 210,000 or so distinct CDR3 sequences, 15% to 20% of them singletons. Sequenced input: PBMCs or a T cell subset sorted from them (not recorded which). The source of these receptors is an adult woman who had mild COVID-19 (a few samples of this study predate the infection). Cell type and time point are not known.

In its sample, this clonotype was seen many times. This chain connects TRBV11-2 to TRBJ2-1; tentative D call: TRBD2 (8 bases). Trimming shortened V by 5 bases and J by 1 base, and 24 bases separated the two germline ends. Germline CDR1 reads SGHAT; CDR2 reads FQNNGV. This CDR3 contains 19 residues. The CDR3 region has the DNA TGTGCCAGCAGCCGCAGGGGGGGAGCGGGAGTAAGTTCCTACAATGAGCAGTTCTTC. This encodes CASSRRGGAGVSSYNEQFF.

This clonotype appeared a few times. This chain links TRBV18 with TRBJ1-3; TRBD1 is a possible D gene (5 bases). Trimming cost V 3 bases and J 2 bases, with 17 bases left between them. Germline-derived CDR1 and CDR2 are KGHSH and LQKENI. The CDR3 is made up of 17 amino acids. The CDR3: CASSPLIAGNAGNTIYF. DNA for the CDR3: TGTGCCAGCTCACCTCTGATTGCAGGGAATGCTGGAAACACCATATATTTT.

The chain uses TRBV12-3 or TRBV12-4 and TRBJ2-1; perhaps TRBD2 as D (6 bases). This CDR3 region has 14 residues. V lost 6 bases and J lost 7, with 16 bases in between. CDR3 DNA: TGTGCCAGCAGCTTCGCGGGGCCTATGAATGAGCAGTTCTTC. It encodes CASSFAGPMNEQFF.

This clonotype was counted between two and nine times. The chain has TRBV5-5 and TRBJ1-5, with D possibly TRBD1 on 6 matching bases. V dropped 5 bases and J dropped 4 bases, with 16 bases sitting between them. This CDR3 is built from 15 residues. Germline CDR1 is SGHKS and CDR2 is YYEKEE (reference sequence). The CDR3 DNA is TGTGCCAGCAGTTTATCCGGGACACGGAATCAGCCCCAGCATTTT. Translated: CASSLSGTRNQPQHF.

In this sample, this clonotype turned up many times. The chain links TRBV12-3 or TRBV12-4 to TRBJ1-5, with D possibly TRBD1 on 6 matching bases. The CDR3 is 14 amino acids. Deletions cut 4 bases from V and 7 bases from J, with 14 bases between. The CDR3 region is CASSSSRGGQPQHF. The CDR3 nucleotides read TGTGCCAGCAGTTCTAGCAGGGGAGGGCAGCCCCAGCATTTT.

This clonotype was seen more than once but under ten times. The chain recombines TRBV4-3 with TRBJ2-7, with a tentative D call TRBD2 (5 bases). The CDR3 is 14 residues long. V lost 4 bases and J lost 1, with 11 bases in between. CDR1 and CDR2 from the germline V gene are LGHNA and YSLEER. This CDR3 is CASSPRTESYEQYF. The CDR3 bases are TGCGCCAGCAGCCCCCGGACTGAATCCTACGAGCAGTACTTC.

The V and J genes are TRBV29-1 and TRBJ1-6; 9 bases fit TRBD1. This CDR3 is 13 amino acids long. The ends lost 6 bases at V and 7 bases at J; junction bases unmatched: 4. The germline V gene has CDR1 SQVTM and CDR2 ANQGSEA. The CDR3 spells CSVGTGSNSPLHF. The CDR3 DNA reads TGCAGCGTCGGGACAGGGTCGAATTCACCCCTCCACTTT.

This clonotype was counted many times. The chain couples TRBV10-3 to TRBJ2-7; D not resolved. V was shortened by 6 bases and J by 3 bases, with 9 bases between the two germline ends. In germline, CDR1 is ENHRY, CDR2 SYGVKD. The CDR3 has 12 amino acids. CDR3 region: CAISPDGYEQYF. For the CDR3, the DNA is TGTGCCATCAGCCCCGATGGCTACGAGCAGTACTTC.

This clonotype was recorded at least ten times. J is TRBJ2-5 and V is TRBV24-1; TRBD2 agrees at 10 bases. There are 15 residues in the CDR3. Trimming took 4 bases from V and 5 from J; bases not matched to a gene: 6. Germline CDR1 and CDR2: KGHDR and SFDVKD. The DNA of the CDR3 is TGTGCCACCAGTGAGAGCGGGAGGGATGAGGAGACCCAGTACTTC. Its protein is CATSESGRDEETQYF.

This clonotype was found many times. J is TRBJ2-7 and V is TRBV15; 10 nucleotides match TRBD1. Germline CDR1 and CDR2: LNHNV and YYDKDF (reference sequence). With 6 bases clipped from V and 3 bases from J, the junction kept 5 bases outside the gene matches. CDR3 size: 14 residues. Written as DNA, the CDR3 is TGTGCCACCAGTGGGACAGGGGCCTTCTACGAGCAGTACTTC. Translating it yields CATSGTGAFYEQYF. The complete variable domain, with remaining parts taken from reference TRBV15 and TRBJ2-7, reads DAMVIQNPRYQVTQFGKPVTLSCSQTLNHNVMYWYQQKSSQAPKLLFHYYDKDFNNEADTPDNFQSRRPNTSFCFLDIRSPGLGDTAMYLCATSGTGAFYEQYFGPGTRLTVT.

This clonotype was seen only a few times. The chain couples TRBV5-1 to TRBJ2-7; 9 nucleotides match TRBD2. After removal of 4 bases from V and 4 bases from J, the junction contained 9 bases not matched to a gene. Germline V gene lookup returns CDR1 SGHRS and CDR2 YFSETQ. This CDR3 region has 15 residues. CDR3 protein: CASSGSSGVIYEQYF. The DNA of the CDR3 is TGCGCCAGCAGCGGATCTAGCGGGGTGATATACGAGCAGTACTTC.

The chain has TRBV6-2 or TRBV6-3 and TRBJ1-5, with TRBD1 identical over 8 bases. V was pared by 2 bases and J by 0 bases, with 12 bases of the junction left unmatched. Germline CDR1 is MNHEY and CDR2 is SVGEGT. This CDR3 is 19 amino acids long. The CDR3 spells CASSYIPTGGDLSNQPQHF. Here the CDR3 DNA reads TGTGCCAGCAGTTACATTCCCACAGGGGGTGACCTTAGCAATCAGCCCCAGCATTTT.

This clonotype was counted only a few times. This chain links TRBV4-1 with TRBJ1-1; unclear D gene. V was clipped by 1 base and J by 3 bases, with 6 bases between them. CDR1 and CDR2 from the germline V gene are MGHRA and YSYEKL. This CDR3 contains 13 residues. CDR3 amino acids: CASSQGIHTEAFF. The DNA of the CDR3 is TGCGCCAGCAGCCAAGGTATCCACACTGAAGCTTTCTTT.

This sequence joins TRBV20-1 and TRBJ2-1; 13 positions agree with TRBD2. Germline assignment: CDR1 DFQATT and CDR2 SNEGSKA (reference sequence). The CDR3 length is 15 residues. The ends lost 3 bases at V and 8 bases at J; junction bases unmatched: 7. The CDR3 coding sequence is TGCAGTGCTAGGGACGGGACTAGCGGGATGGATGAGCAGTTCTTC. Translating it yields CSARDGTSGMDEQFF.

This rearrangement joins TRBV29-1 to TRBJ1-5; TRBD1 is a possible D gene (5 bases). Trimming left V 4 bases short and J 2 bases short, with 6 bases between. Germline V CDR1 and CDR2: SQVTM, ANQGSEA. This CDR3 spans 12 amino acids. CDR3 loop: CSVVTGNQPQHF. For the CDR3, the DNA is TGCAGCGTTGTGACAGGCAATCAGCCCCAGCATTTT.

This chain links TRBV12-3 or TRBV12-4 with TRBJ2-5; either TRBD1 or TRBD2 may fit D (5 bases each). Trimming cost V 4 bases and J 4 bases, with 22 bases left between them. The CDR3 spans 17 residues. Here the CDR3 DNA reads TGTGCCAGCAGTTCGGGGTTAGGGGAGCCTAGGGGAGAGACCCAGTACTTC. Translation gives CASSSGLGEPRGETQYF.

The V gene is TRBV20-1, the J gene TRBJ2-2, with D tentatively TRBD2 (6 bases). This CDR3 is built from 15 residues. V lost 2 bases and J lost 5, with 15 bases in between. Germline assignment: CDR1 DFQATT and CDR2 SNEGSKA (reference sequence). The CDR3 nucleotides read TGCAGTGCTAGAAGGCTAGCGAAGGGTACCGGGGAGCTGTTTTTT. Amino acids: CSARRLAKGTGELFF.

This chain connects TRBV2 to TRBJ1-2, with unresolved D. Trimming removed 3 bases at V and 4 bases at J, with 6 bases between. This CDR3 has 12 residues. Looked up from germline, CDR1 is SNHLY and CDR2 is FYNNEI. The CDR3: CASSEGIYGYTF. CDR3 nucleotides: TGTGCCAGCAGTGAGGGGATCTATGGCTACACCTTC.

This sequence joins TRBV12-3 or TRBV12-4 and TRBJ1-1; TRBD1 matches at 7 bases. This CDR3 comprises 14 residues. The V segment lost 6 bases and the J segment 6 bases; nucleotides outside the gene matches: 10. The chain's CDR3 is CASSQGQYTPEAFF. The DNA for the CDR3 is TGTGCCAGCAGCCAGGGACAGTATACCCCTGAAGCTTTCTTT.

The rearrangement uses TRBV29-1 and TRBJ2-7, with 11 nucleotides matching TRBD2. Losses at the gene ends were 5 bases for V and 0 bases for J; bases not matched to a gene: 12. This CDR3 has 17 amino acids. Per the germline V gene, CDR1 is SQVTM and CDR2 is ANQGSEA. CDR3 protein: CSVQALAGVGGSYEQYF. Written as DNA, the CDR3 is TGCAGCGTTCAGGCACTAGCGGGAGTGGGGGGCTCCTACGAGCAGTACTTC.